The 30 T cell receptor beta chains below were found in one sample sequenced in a study of blood T cell repertoires in COVID-19. TCRdb's table, derived via immunoSEQ multiplex PCR, lists solely in-frame clones and lacks some. The table has approximately 310,000 clones, roughly 85% seen once; the top ten hold 1.5% to 2%. The sequencing sample was made of PBMCs or T cells enriched from blood (not recorded which). The receptors were gathered from a woman in her thirties who had been exposed to COVID-19.

The count of this clone is one. The chain has TRBV5-6 and TRBJ2-7, with 11 bases matching TRBD1. V was pared by 4 bases and J by 3 bases, with 12 bases of the junction left unmatched. Germline V gene sequence: CDR1 SGHDT, CDR2 YYEEEE. The CDR3 extends over 17 amino acids. CDR3 DNA sequence: TGTGCCAGCAGCCCCTCGAGCCCCGGGACAGGGGGCTACGAGCAGTACTTC. This encodes CASSPSSPGTGGYEQYF.

V is TRBV3-1 (or the pseudogene TRBV3-2) and J is TRBJ1-2, with D maybe TRBD1 (6 bases). The CDR3 is made up of 15 amino acids. The ends were cut back, 2 bases at V and 4 bases at J, with 14 bases in the middle. CDR1 is LGHDT and CDR2 is YNNKEL in the germline V gene (reference sequence). The CDR3: CASSQISTGTYGYTF. The CDR3 DNA reads as TGTGCCAGCAGCCAAATATCCACAGGGACCTATGGCTACACCTTC.

CDR3 DNA: TGTGCCAGCAGTGCCTCGACAGGGGGGAACTATGGCTACACCTTC. Residues: CASSASTGGNYGYTF. J is TRBJ1-2 and V is TRBV6-2 or TRBV6-3; TRBD1 aligns across 9 bases. The germline V gene encodes CDR1 MNHEY and CDR2 SVGEGT. Trimming removed 5 bases from V and 2 bases from J; junction bases left unmatched: 6. The CDR3 totals 15 residues.

This sequence joins TRBV3-1 (or the pseudogene TRBV3-2) and TRBJ2-1; 13 positions match TRBD2. The CDR3 contains 16 residues. J was trimmed by 5 bases and V by 0 bases; bases with no gene match: 1. Germline V gene data show CDR1 as LGHDT and CDR2 as YNNKEL (reference sequence). The CDR3 coding sequence is TGTGCCAGCAGCCAAGACACTAGCGGGGGGGACAATGAGCAGTTCTTC. Translation gives CASSQDTSGGDNEQFF.

The V and J genes are TRBV28 and TRBJ1-2, with 10 nucleotides matching TRBD1. Germline values: CDR1 MDHEN, CDR2 SYDVKM. The CDR3 totals 18 residues. With V trimmed by 5 bases and J by 1 base, 13 bases remained unmatched. CDR3 sequence (DNA): TGTGCCAGCAGTATTTCCGGGACAGGGGCTCTCCTTAACTATGGCTACACCTTC. It specifies CASSISGTGALLNYGYTF.

The CDR3 spells CASSLDLAGGSDTQYF. In DNA, the CDR3 is TGTGCCAGCAGCTTAGACCTAGCGGGGGGGTCAGATACGCAGTATTTT. The chain employs TRBV7-9 and TRBJ2-3, with 12 positions matching TRBD2. The trim removed 1 base at V and 4 bases at J, leaving 3 bases unmatched. The CDR3 sequence is 16 residues long. Germline CDR1 is SEHNR and CDR2 is FQNEAQ (reference sequence).

The rearrangement links TRBV5-1 to TRBJ1-3, with 8 positions matching TRBD1. The V and J ends lost 0 bases and 0 bases, in that order; junction bases with no gene match: 5. Germline V gene sequence: CDR1 SGHRS, CDR2 YFSETQ. The CDR3 covers 17 residues. The CDR3 nucleotides read TGCGCCAGCAGCTTGGCCGGTACAGGGGGCTCTGGAAACACCATATATTTT. Translating it yields CASSLAGTGGSGNTIYF. Filled out from reference TRBV5-1 and TRBJ1-3, the complete variable domain reads KAGVTQTPRYLIKTRGQQVTLSCSPISGHRSVSWYQQTPGQGLQFLFEYFSETQRNKGNFPGRFSGRQFSNSRSEMNVSTLELGDSALYLCASSLAGTGGSGNTIYFGEGSWLTVV.

V and J are TRBV12-3 or TRBV12-4 and TRBJ2-1; D is perhaps TRBD2 (5 bases). V lost 6 bases and J lost 8, with 8 bases in between. The CDR3 has 11 amino acids. The CDR3 sequence is CASRRVDEQFF. As DNA, the CDR3 is TGTGCCAGCAGGAGGGTGGATGAGCAGTTCTTC.

This clone was seen a few times. The CDR3 is CASSSTGGRNIQYF. The CDR3 nucleotides are TGTGCCAGCAGCTCGACAGGGGGCAGAAACATTCAGTACTTC. The rearrangement joins TRBV7-2 to TRBJ2-4; 10 positions match TRBD1. With V trimmed by 4 bases and J by 6 bases, 3 bases remained unmatched. The V gene's germline CDR1 is SGHTA and CDR2 FQGNSA. The CDR3 runs to 14 residues.

The rearrangement uses TRBV10-3 and TRBJ2-7; TRBD1 agrees at 8 bases. The length of the CDR3 is 14 residues. The germline gives CDR1 ENHRY, CDR2 SYGVKD. With V trimmed by 4 bases and J by 5 bases, 7 bases remained unmatched. This CDR3 reads CAISVRTGLDEQYF. DNA for the CDR3: TGTGCCATCAGTGTTCGGACAGGGTTAGACGAGCAGTACTTC.

J is TRBJ2-3 and V is TRBV30; TRBD2 matches 7 bases. The CDR3 is 14 residues long. The ends lost 3 bases at V and 6 bases at J; junction bases unmatched: 9. Germline V gene lookup returns CDR1 GTSNPN and CDR2 SVGIG (reference sequence). CDR3: CAWSVGGPEDTQYF. The DNA of the CDR3 is TGTGCCTGGAGCGTGGGAGGGCCGGAGGATACGCAGTATTTT. Supplemented by reference TRBV30 and TRBJ2-3, the full variable domain reads SQTIHQWPATLVQPVGSPLSLECTVEGTSNPNLYWYRQAAGRGLQLLFYSVGIGQISSEVPQNLSASRPQDRQFILSSKKLLLSDSGFYLCAWSVGGPEDTQYFGPGTRLTVL.

The genes are TRBV5-6 and TRBJ2-1, with TRBD2 as a possible D gene (5 bases). Trimming stripped 1 base from V and 6 bases from J, with 17 bases between. CDR1 and CDR2 from the germline V gene are SGHDT and YYEEEE. This CDR3 has 16 amino acids. CDR3 protein: CASSLNLLESFNEQFF. The CDR3, as DNA: TGTGCCAGCAGCTTGAACCTACTAGAATCTTTCAATGAGCAGTTCTTC.

CDR3 nucleotides: TGTGCCAGTAAGCCTACAGGGATCTATGGCTACACCTTC. It yields the protein CASKPTGIYGYTF. J is TRBJ1-2 and V is TRBV27; D is possibly TRBD1 (6 bases). V was trimmed by 9 bases and J by 4 bases, leaving 15 bases between them. Germline lookup yields CDR1 MNHEY and CDR2 SMNVEV (reference sequence). There are 13 residues in the CDR3.

This sequence joins TRBV9 and TRBJ2-2, with 13 bases matching TRBD2. This CDR3 is 18 amino acids long. V was clipped by 4 bases and J by 0 bases; unmatched bases: 6. Germline CDR1 SGDLS, CDR2 YYNGEE. Here the CDR3 reads CASSLGLAGWTNTGELFF. CDR3 nucleotide sequence: TGTGCCAGCAGCCTGGGACTAGCGGGGTGGACGAACACCGGGGAGCTGTTTTTT.

The rearrangement joins TRBV2 to TRBJ2-7, with 13 bases aligning to TRBD2. Per the germline V gene, CDR1 is SNHLY and CDR2 is FYNNEI. Trimming took 6 bases from V and 4 from J; bases not matched to a gene: 3. This CDR3 contains 14 residues. CDR3 residues: CASSRTSGSYEQYF. The CDR3 DNA sequence: TGTGCCAGCAGCCGGACTAGCGGGAGTTACGAGCAGTACTTC.

V and J are TRBV30 and TRBJ2-6; tentatively, D is TRBD1 (6 bases). CDR1 is GTSNPN, CDR2 SVGIG, per germline (reference sequence). V was cut by 1 base and J by 0 bases, with 13 bases left in between. The CDR3 totals 17 residues. In DNA form, the CDR3 reads TGTGCCTGGAGTGCAGGGGAGAGGCTCTCTGGGGCCAACGTCCTGACTTTC. This codes for CAWSAGERLSGANVLTF.

The chain uses TRBV19 and TRBJ2-6, with 13 bases identical to TRBD2. CDR1 is LNHDA and CDR2 is SQIVND in the germline V gene (reference sequence). There are 19 residues in the CDR3. With 5 bases clipped from V and 2 bases from J, the junction kept 9 bases outside the gene matches. CDR3 protein: CASSPSGLAGAPGANVLTF. CDR3 coding DNA: TGTGCCAGTAGTCCCTCCGGACTAGCGGGAGCGCCTGGGGCCAACGTCCTGACTTTC.

The chain combines TRBV7-9 with TRBJ1-1; 8 nucleotides align to TRBD1. CDR1 SEHNR and CDR2 FQNEAQ come from the germline V gene (reference sequence). This CDR3 is built from 16 residues. J was trimmed by 5 bases and V by 0 bases; bases with no gene match: 8. CDR3 nucleotides: TGTGCCAGCAGCTTAGCGGACAGGGTCCTGGGTACTGAAGCTTTCTTT. This encodes CASSLADRVLGTEAFF.

The CDR3 coding sequence is TGTGCCAGCAGCAACGAGACTAGCGGGATCCACAATGAGCAGTTCTTC. Translation: CASSNETSGIHNEQFF. The chain links TRBV21-1 to TRBJ2-1; the tabulated D call, TRBD2, remains unverified against the DNA. TRBV21-1 counts as a pseudogene. The length of the CDR3 is 16 residues.

The chain recombines TRBV6-1 with TRBJ1-5; 8 bases are shared with TRBD1. Germline V gives CDR1 MNHNS, CDR2 SASEGT. J lost 7 bases, V lost 1 base, and 6 bases had no gene match. This CDR3 is 15 amino acids long. The CDR3 loop is CASSEGQGARQPQHF. The CDR3 DNA reads TGTGCCAGCAGTGAAGGCCAGGGGGCGCGACAGCCCCAGCATTTT.

The chain links TRBV27 to TRBJ1-4; a weak D match, TRBD1 (6 bases). Per germline, CDR1 MNHEY and CDR2 SMNVEV (reference sequence). Trimming left V 6 bases short and J 8 bases short, with 13 bases between. This CDR3 is 13 amino acids long. CDR3 sequence (DNA): TGTGCCAGCAGGATCCGGGACACCGAAAAACTGTTTTTT. Protein: CASRIRDTEKLFF.

The rearrangement uses TRBV20-1 and TRBJ1-5; D unresolved. The V end lost 6 bases, the J end lost 7 bases, and 10 bases lay between the germline ends. Germline assignment: CDR1 DFQATT and CDR2 SNEGSKA (reference sequence). CDR3 length equals 11 residues. The CDR3 DNA reads as TGCAGTGCCCCAACCGGGCAGCCCCAGCATTTT. Its translation is CSAPTGQPQHF.

This clone was seen only once. V gene TRBV7-3 combines with J gene TRBJ2-3, with D maybe TRBD2 (5 bases). Germline CDR1 and CDR2: SGHTA and FQGTGA. The CDR3 runs to 14 residues. The germline V and J ends were trimmed by 4 bases and 6 bases, with 14 bases remaining between them. CDR3 sequence reads: CASSSTRGSDTQYF. CDR3 nucleotides: TGTGCCAGCAGCTCGACAAGAGGGTCGGATACGCAGTATTTT.

This chain links TRBV19 with TRBJ2-3, with TRBD1 as a possible D gene (6 bases). This CDR3 has 15 amino acids. V lost 5 bases to trimming and J lost 3 bases, with 15 bases between them. Germline CDR1 reads LNHDA; CDR2 reads SQIVND (reference sequence). The CDR3 region is CASSPRQVGTDTQYF. The CDR3 DNA reads as TGTGCCAGTAGTCCACGACAGGTAGGGACAGATACGCAGTATTTT.

This chain uses TRBV15 with TRBJ2-1, with 13 nucleotides matching TRBD2. Germline V gene lookup returns CDR1 LNHNV and CDR2 YYDKDF (reference sequence). This CDR3 spans 18 amino acids. V was pared by 2 bases and J by 2 bases, with 6 bases of the junction left unmatched. CDR3 bases: TGTGCCACCAGCAGAAAAGCCGGACTAGCGGGGGCCTACAATGAGCAGTTCTTC. Protein: CATSRKAGLAGAYNEQFF.

V and J are TRBV19 and TRBJ2-5, with D perhaps TRBD2 (5 bases). The CDR3 length is 15 residues. Trimming cost V 7 bases and J 0 bases, with 15 bases left between them. Per germline, CDR1 LNHDA and CDR2 SQIVND (reference sequence). CDR3 in DNA: TGTGCCAGTAACGGGGATCGACAAAACCAAGAGACCCAGTACTTC. Its translation is CASNGDRQNQETQYF.

The chain recombines TRBV7-2 with TRBJ1-1; no clear D gene. Germline V gene data show CDR1 as SGHTA and CDR2 as FQGNSA. The germline V and J ends were trimmed by 4 bases and 5 bases, with 14 bases remaining between them. The CDR3 is 14 amino acids. For the CDR3, the DNA is TGTGCCAGCAGCTCCCCTCTGGAGGTTACTGAAGCTTTCTTT. Translating it yields CASSSPLEVTEAFF.

The rearrangement joins TRBV30 to TRBJ2-7; TRBD2 might be the D (6 bases). Germline V gene data show CDR1 as GTSNPN and CDR2 as SVGIG (reference sequence). V dropped 0 bases and J dropped 2 bases, with 11 bases sitting between them. This CDR3 is built from 14 residues. CDR3 sequence: CAWSVGTVAYEQYF. DNA for the CDR3: TGTGCCTGGAGTGTAGGGACTGTAGCCTACGAGCAGTACTTC. Variable domain in full (rest from reference TRBV30 and TRBJ2-7): SQTIHQWPATLVQPVGSPLSLECTVEGTSNPNLYWYRQAAGRGLQLLFYSVGIGQISSEVPQNLSASRPQDRQFILSSKKLLLSDSGFYLCAWSVGTVAYEQYFGPGTRLTVT.

V and J are TRBV5-1 and TRBJ2-5; TRBD2 might be the D (6 bases). Trimming took off 4 bases at V and 5 bases at J, with 15 bases between the two ends. CDR1 and CDR2 from the germline V gene are SGHRS and YFSETQ. The CDR3 extends over 14 amino acids. The CDR3 region is CASSPGRPFETQYF. The CDR3 nucleotides read TGCGCCAGCAGCCCCGGGAGACCTTTTGAGACCCAGTACTTC.

The chain combines TRBV6-1 with TRBJ2-1; D might be TRBD1 (6 bases). This CDR3 is 15 amino acids long. Between the trimmed V and J ends, which lost 3 bases and 5 bases, there was a span of 14 bases. Germline assignment: CDR1 MNHNS and CDR2 SASEGT. CDR3: CASSDGTRRHNEQFF. The CDR3 DNA reads TGTGCCAGCAGTGACGGGACACGGCGTCACAATGAGCAGTTCTTC.